The source of this TCR beta chain is a study of human T cells and chemical hapten exposure. Study outcomes and limitations: Versus controls, significantly more large CDR3 similarity clusters arose from expanded TCRs.

Germline V gene sequence: CDR1 SQVTM, CDR2 ANQGSEA. Trimming took 5 bases from V and 5 from J; bases not matched to a gene: 10. The CDR3 consists of 15 residues. One entry per CDR3 protein, called by TCRdb with MiXCR from the RACE reads. This table holds around 110,000 distinct CDR3 sequences, about 11% found once. The table lists this clonotype with a few counts. What it binds is not known. Noted time point: patch test 3, about 24 weeks after DPC sensitization. Treatment of the sample: therapeutic diphenylcyclopropenone sensitization with weekly scalp DPC. Alopecia patients between 18 and 70 years old and suitable for DPC were used as donors.

This TCR was sampled from a woman in her forties or fifties with alopecia areata. Some clones in this sample may be carry-over from other donors' samples. The source was whole blood, collected in connection with sensitization to the hapten diphenylcyclopropenone (DPC). This rearrangement joins TRBV29-1 to TRBJ1-2; 11 nucleotides agree with TRBD1. CDR3 loop: CSVSGTGGSGYGYTF. CDR3 bases: TGCAGCGTTTCCGGGACAGGGGGATCAGGGTATGGCTACACCTTC.